Below are 18 T cell receptor beta chains sequenced from a single sample in a study of blood T cells in healthy people across ages. With a J-beta primer mix and a sample-barcoded 5' primer, a second PCR ran roughly 6 to 12 cycles. TCRdb recomputed calls from the 5' RACE reads with MiXCR, one row per CDR3 protein. The repertoire has under 2,000,000 distinct CDR3 sequences, roughly 52% of them found once; the top ten carry more than 2%. Source material: blood. These receptors came from a woman between 40 and 50 years old in good health.

The J gene is TRBJ2-1, the V gene TRBV12-3 or TRBV12-4, with a tentative D call TRBD2 (6 bases). The CDR3 sequence is 15 residues long. The V end was cut by 6 bases, the J end by 5 bases, with 17 bases between. The DNA of the CDR3 is TGTGCCAGCAGATCCTGGGGAGGAGCCCACAATGAGCAGTTCTTC. Protein sequence: CASRSWGGAHNEQFF.

This clonotype was recorded only once. This chain uses TRBV7-2 with TRBJ2-7; 10 nucleotides match TRBD2. Germline-derived CDR1 and CDR2 are SGHTA and FQGNSA. CDR3 length: 16 amino acids. V shed 6 bases and J 7 bases; nucleotides not matched to a gene: 15. The CDR3 here is CASSYTLAGAYNEQYF. Here the CDR3 DNA reads TGTGCCAGCAGTTACACTCTAGCGGGGGCGTACAATGAGCAGTACTTC.

This clonotype came up a few times. This sequence joins TRBV29-1 and TRBJ2-3, with 9 bases lining up with TRBD2. Germline CDR1 SQVTM, CDR2 ANQGSEA. The CDR3 spans 17 residues. The junction had 9 bases not matched to a gene; V was cut back by 2 bases and J by 0 bases. The CDR3 DNA is TGCAGCGTTGAAATGGCTAGCGGGAACCCTAGCACAGATACGCAGTATTTT. It specifies CSVEMASGNPSTDTQYF.

Many counts were recorded for this clonotype. In nucleotides, the CDR3 is TGCAGCGTAGACAGATACTCCTACAATGAGCAGTTCTTC. Translation: CSVDRYSYNEQFF. V is TRBV29-1 and J is TRBJ2-1, with D perhaps matching TRBD1 (5 bases). Trimming took 6 bases from V and 0 from J, leaving 9 bases between them. The CDR3 totals 13 residues. Germline CDR1 and CDR2: SQVTM and ANQGSEA.

The genes are TRBV12-3 or TRBV12-4 and TRBJ2-1; 9 positions agree with TRBD2. V shed 8 bases and J 9 bases; nucleotides not matched to a gene: 8. The CDR3 is 13 amino acids. CDR3 sequence reads: CASAAGGLSEQFF. CDR3 DNA sequence: TGTGCCAGCGCGGCGGGGGGGCTAAGTGAGCAGTTCTTC.

The V and J genes are TRBV4-3 and TRBJ2-3; 8 positions match TRBD1. The V gene's germline CDR1 is LGHNA and CDR2 YSLEER. Unmatched junction bases numbered 15, after V lost 7 bases and J lost 6 bases. CDR3 length: 16 residues. CDR3 sequence: CASNAGTGRASDTQYF. The DNA of the CDR3 is TGCGCCAGCAACGCAGGGACAGGCAGAGCATCGGATACGCAGTATTTT.

This clonotype showed up just a few times. This chain connects TRBV28 to TRBJ2-7; perhaps TRBD1 as D (7 bases). Germline-derived CDR1 and CDR2 are MDHEN and SYDVKM. This CDR3 has 14 residues. The V end lost 2 bases, the J end lost 3 bases, and 11 bases lay between the germline ends. In nucleotides, the CDR3 is TGTGCCAGCAGTTTAATCAGGGGGGTCTACGAGCAGTACTTC. Translating it yields CASSLIRGVYEQYF. The full variable domain, with the rest looked up from reference TRBV28 and TRBJ2-7, is DVKVTQSSRYLVKRTGEKVFLECVQDMDHENMFWYRQDPGLGLRLIYFSYDVKMKEKGDIPEGYSVSREKKERFSLILESASTNQTSMYLCASSLIRGVYEQYFGPGTRLTVT.

This clonotype was counted a few times. This chain uses TRBV18 with TRBJ2-5; D call uncertain. V shed 1 base and J shed 3 bases, with 12 bases lying between them. The CDR3 is 15 amino acids. Germline lookup yields CDR1 KGHSH and CDR2 LQKENI. The CDR3 DNA is TGTGCCAGCTCACCACTAGAAGTTAGAGAAGAGACCCAGTACTTC. Translated: CASSPLEVREETQYF.

The chain carries TRBV4-2 and TRBJ2-4, with no clear D. From germline, CDR1 is LGHNA and CDR2 YNFKEQ. Trimming took off 1 base at V and 5 bases at J, with 18 bases between the two ends. There are 17 residues in the CDR3. CDR3 amino acids: CASSQVMGWVEENIQYF. CDR3 nucleotides: TGTGCCAGCAGCCAAGTCATGGGATGGGTCGAGGAAAACATTCAGTACTTC.

The rearrangement joins TRBV6-2 or TRBV6-3 to TRBJ2-1; TRBD2 matches at 10 bases. Germline V lookup: CDR1 MNHEY, CDR2 SVGEGT. This CDR3 contains 17 residues. Germline trimming cut 2 bases from V and 0 bases from J; bases unmatched to any gene: 4. The CDR3: CASSYVASGGSYNEQFF. In nucleotides, the CDR3 is TGTGCCAGCAGTTACGTCGCTAGCGGGGGCTCCTACAATGAGCAGTTCTTC.

Comments on this clonotype: The missing conserved phenylalanine or tryptophan at the end of this CDR3 makes a read error likely. The rearrangement uses TRBV6-5 and TRBJ2-1, with D possibly being TRBD1 or TRBD2 (7 bases each). Trimming removed 5 bases from V and 7 bases from J, with 18 bases in between. This CDR3 region has 15 residues. Per the germline V gene, CDR1 is MNHEY and CDR2 is SVGAGI. The CDR3 spells CASSQDRAGANEQFL. DNA for the CDR3: TGTGCCAGCAGTCAAGACAGGGCGGGAGCAAATGAGCAGTTCTTA.

J is TRBJ2-1 and V is TRBV20-1; 9 bases are a match to TRBD1. CDR1 and CDR2 (germline): DFQATT, SNEGSKA (reference sequence). The ends lost 0 bases at V and 5 bases at J; junction bases unmatched: 8. CDR3 length equals 16 residues. CDR3 in DNA: TGCAGTGCTAGAGATCGGGACAGGGTTTATGACAATGAGCAGTTCTTC. As protein: CSARDRDRVYDNEQFF.

This clonotype was observed once. The chain combines TRBV12-3 or TRBV12-4 with TRBJ2-1, with 13 bases that match TRBD2. The length of the CDR3 is 14 residues. V shed 8 bases and J 7 bases; nucleotides not matched to a gene: 5. The CDR3 region is CASETSGGINEQFF. The CDR3 coding sequence is TGTGCCAGCGAGACTAGCGGGGGGATAAATGAGCAGTTCTTC.

This clonotype has only a few counts. The chain is built from TRBV7-2 and TRBJ2-5, with D hard to call. There are 16 residues in the CDR3. The germline V and J ends were trimmed by 2 bases and 4 bases, with 17 bases remaining between them. Germline CDR1 SGHTA, CDR2 FQGNSA. The CDR3 loop reads CASSLRRQLVGETQYF. CDR3 DNA sequence: TGTGCCAGCAGCTTAAGGCGTCAGTTGGTAGGAGAGACCCAGTACTTC.

A note on this clonotype: At one end the junction does not follow the germline gene, possibly because of a read error. This chain joins TRBV7-9 and TRBJ1-2; no firm D call. Germline loops: CDR1 SEHNR, CDR2 FQNEAQ (reference sequence). The CDR3 loop spans 15 amino acids. The CDR3 here is CASSPRQEHLYGDTF. The CDR3 DNA follows: TGTGCCAGCAGCCCCCGGCAGGAGCACCTCTATGGCGACACCTTC.

The CDR3 loop is CASSLAGGFGYEQYF. The CDR3 DNA follows: TGTGCCAGCAGCTTAGCCGGGGGCTTTGGGTACGAGCAGTACTTC. This rearrangement joins TRBV11-2 to TRBJ2-5; D could derive from TRBD1 or TRBD2 (6 bases each). The better agreement between TRBJ2-7 and the DNA end casts doubt on the J call. The length of the CDR3 is 15 residues. Germline V gene sequence: CDR1 SGHAT, CDR2 FQNNGV.

The chain carries TRBV5-6 and TRBJ2-4; D not resolved. The germline V gene encodes CDR1 SGHDT and CDR2 YYEEEE. V was pared by 7 bases and J by 1 base, with 15 bases between. This CDR3 has 15 amino acids. The CDR3 coding sequence is TGTGCCAGCTCCCCGTGGGGTCGGGCCAAAAACATTCAGTACTTC. Its translation: CASSPWGRAKNIQYF. The full variable domain, rest sourced from reference TRBV5-6 and TRBJ2-4, is DAGVTQSPTHLIKTRGQQVTLRCSPKSGHDTVSWYQQALGQGPQFIFQYYEEEERQRGNFPDRFSGHQFPNYSSELNVNALLLGDSALYLCASSPWGRAKNIQYFGAGTRLSVL.

The rearrangement uses TRBV28 and TRBJ2-4, with 9 bases aligning to TRBD1. The last part of the DNA fits TRBJ2-7 better; the J call may be wrong. Germline CDR1 reads MDHEN; CDR2 reads SYDVKM. The CDR3 loop spans 15 amino acids. Here the CDR3 DNA reads TGTGCCAGCAGTTGCCCCGGGACAGGGCAGTACGAGCAGTACTTC. Protein: CASSCPGTGQYEQYF.